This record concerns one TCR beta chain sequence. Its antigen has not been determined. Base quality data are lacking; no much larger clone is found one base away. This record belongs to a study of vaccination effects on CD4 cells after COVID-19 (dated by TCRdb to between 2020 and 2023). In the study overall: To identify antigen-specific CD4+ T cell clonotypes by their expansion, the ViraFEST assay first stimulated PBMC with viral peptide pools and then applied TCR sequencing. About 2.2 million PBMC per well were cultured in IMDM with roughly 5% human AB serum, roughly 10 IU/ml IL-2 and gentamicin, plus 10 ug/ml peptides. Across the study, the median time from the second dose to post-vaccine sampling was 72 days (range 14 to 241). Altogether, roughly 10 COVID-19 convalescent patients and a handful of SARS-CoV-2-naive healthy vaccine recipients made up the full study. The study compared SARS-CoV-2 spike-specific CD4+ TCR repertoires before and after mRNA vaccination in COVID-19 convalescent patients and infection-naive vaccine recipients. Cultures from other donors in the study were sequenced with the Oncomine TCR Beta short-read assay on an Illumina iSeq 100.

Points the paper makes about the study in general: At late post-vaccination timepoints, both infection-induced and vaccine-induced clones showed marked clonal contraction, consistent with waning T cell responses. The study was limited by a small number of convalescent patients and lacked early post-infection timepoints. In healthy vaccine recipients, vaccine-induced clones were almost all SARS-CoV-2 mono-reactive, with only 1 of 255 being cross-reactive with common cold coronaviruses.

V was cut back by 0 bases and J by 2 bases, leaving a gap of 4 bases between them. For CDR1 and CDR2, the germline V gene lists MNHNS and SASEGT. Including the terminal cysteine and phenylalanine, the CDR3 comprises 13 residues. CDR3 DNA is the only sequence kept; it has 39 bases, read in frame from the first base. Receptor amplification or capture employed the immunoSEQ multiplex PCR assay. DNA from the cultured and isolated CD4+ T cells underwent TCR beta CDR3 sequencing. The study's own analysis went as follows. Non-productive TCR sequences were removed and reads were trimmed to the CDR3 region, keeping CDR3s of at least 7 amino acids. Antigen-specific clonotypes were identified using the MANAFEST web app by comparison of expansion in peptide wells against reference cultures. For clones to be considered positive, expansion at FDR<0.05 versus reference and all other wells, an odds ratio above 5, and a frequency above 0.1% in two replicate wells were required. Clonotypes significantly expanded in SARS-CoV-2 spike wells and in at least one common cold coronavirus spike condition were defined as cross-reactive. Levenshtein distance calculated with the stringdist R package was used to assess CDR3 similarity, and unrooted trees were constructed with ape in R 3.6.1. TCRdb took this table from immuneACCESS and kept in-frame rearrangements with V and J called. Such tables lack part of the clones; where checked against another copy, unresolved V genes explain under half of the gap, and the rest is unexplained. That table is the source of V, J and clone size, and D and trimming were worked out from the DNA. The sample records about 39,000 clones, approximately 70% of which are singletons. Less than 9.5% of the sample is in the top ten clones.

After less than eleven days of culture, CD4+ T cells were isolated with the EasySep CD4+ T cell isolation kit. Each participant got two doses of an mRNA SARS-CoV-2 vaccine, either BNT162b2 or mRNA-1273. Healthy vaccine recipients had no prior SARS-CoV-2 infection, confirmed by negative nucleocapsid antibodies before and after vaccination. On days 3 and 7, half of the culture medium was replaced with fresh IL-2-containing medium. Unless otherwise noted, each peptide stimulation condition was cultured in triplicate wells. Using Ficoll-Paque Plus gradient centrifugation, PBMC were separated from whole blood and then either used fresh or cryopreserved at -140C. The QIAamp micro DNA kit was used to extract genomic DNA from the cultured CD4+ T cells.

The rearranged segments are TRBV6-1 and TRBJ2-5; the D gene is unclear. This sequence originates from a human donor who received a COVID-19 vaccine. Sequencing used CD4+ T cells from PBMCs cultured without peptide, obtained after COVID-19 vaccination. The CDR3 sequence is CASSEAEQETQYF. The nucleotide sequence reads TGTGCCAGCAGTGAAGCGGAGCAAGAGACCCAGTACTTC.